This T cell receptor beta chain came from a study of shared clonotypes between healthy human individuals. Remarks on this clone: The antigen is unknown.

This CDR3 contains 16 residues. The ends were cut back, 4 bases at V and 7 bases at J, with 20 bases in the middle. Germline-derived CDR1 and CDR2 are SGHVS and FQNEAQ. At deep level, the assay was performed. Using immunoSEQ multiplex PCR, the repertoire was profiled, and TCRdb retains in-frame clones only, with some absent. Of 950,000 to 1,300,000 clones in the sample, under 80% were seen once. Notes on the study in general: The study drew on few donors, limiting represented genetic and exposure-history diversity.

The source is a man aged 18 to 35 in good health. The chain combines TRBV7-8 with TRBJ2-1; D not resolved. What was sequenced was memory CD4+ T cells sorted from blood. The subset denotes: CD45RA-negative fraction. CDR3 amino acids: CASSYPGRIAVNEQFF. The DNA of the CDR3 is TGTGCCAGCAGCTACCCCGGCCGGATCGCCGTGAATGAGCAGTTCTTC.